The T cell receptor (beta chain) described here comes from a study of T cell responses to AZD1222 COVID-19 vaccine. The V gene's germline CDR1 is MGHRA and CDR2 YSYEKL. V shed 4 bases, J shed 2 bases, and the junction held 9 bases outside the gene matches. CDR3 length equals 17 residues. TCRdb's copy holds only in-frame clones and misses some; the assay was immunoSEQ multiplex PCR. The data contain about 120,000 clones, around 90% of them singletons. This TCR came from an adult who received the AZD1222 COVID-19 vaccine. Sequencing used peripheral blood, obtained 28 days after the second AZD1222 dose. V usage is TRBV4-1 and J usage is TRBJ2-7; 12 bases agree with TRBD2. In nucleotides, the CDR3 is TGCGCCAGCAGCCCACGGGCATGGACTAGCGGGGCCTACGAGCAGTACTTC. Its protein product is CASSPRAWTSGAYEQYF.